This is a list of T cell receptor beta chains from one sample in a study of shared clonotypes between healthy human individuals. Assay used: immunoSEQ multiplex PCR; TCRdb lists only in-frame clones, some missing. The repertoire holds 750,000 to 1,000,000 clones, with 85% to 95% as singletons. The specimen sequenced was naive CD8+ T cells sorted from blood. These receptors all stem from a man aged 25-45 years in good health. CDR3s include the opening cysteine and the closing phenylalanine or tryptophan. Each record gives: J gene, V gene, D gene, clone size, CDR3 protein, CDR3 DNA. A D gene is named only where the DNA matches it firmly. For some rows the clone size is stated as once, few or many, or as a class when expanded; others skip it.

TRBJ2-7 TRBV29-1 NA NA CSVGELTYQGEQYF TGCAGCGTTGGCGAGTTGACGTATCAGGGCGAGCAGTACTTC
TRBJ2-7 TRBV11-2 NA NA CASSLEANYEQYF TGTGCCAGCAGCTTGGAAGCTAACTACGAGCAGTACTTC
TRBJ2-4 TRBV2 TRBD2 NA CASNPGGSDQNIQYF TGTGCCAGCAACCCCGGGGGGTCGGATCAAAACATTCAGTACTTC
TRBJ2-7 TRBV18 TRBD2 NA CASSPGGAGFYEQYF TGTGCCAGCTCACCGGGGGGAGCGGGATTCTACGAGCAGTACTTC
TRBJ1-4 TRBV25-1 TRBD1 NA CASQGAGEKLFF TGTGCCAGCCAGGGGGCTGGGGAAAAACTGTTTTTT
TRBJ2-7 TRBV5-1 NA NA CASSLFDSSDYEQYF TGCGCCAGCAGCCTTTTTGACTCATCCGACTACGAGCAGTACTTC
TRBJ2-2 TRBV2 TRBD2 NA CASSPWTSGRMVYTGELFF TGTGCCAGCAGTCCGTGGACTAGCGGGAGGATGGTTTACACCGGGGAGCTGTTTTTT
TRBJ1-3 TRBV6-4 NA NA CASRTGGGRSKGNTIYF TGTGCCAGCAGGACGGGAGGGGGGCGGTCGAAAGGAAACACCATATATTTT
TRBJ1-4 TRBV6-6 NA NA CASSYPGDISFF TGTGCCAGCAGTTACCCAGGGGACATCTCATTTTTT
TRBJ2-7 TRBV10-3 NA NA CAISEHNQGSSYEQYF TGTGCCATCAGTGAGCATAATCAGGGGAGCTCCTACGAGCAGTACTTC
TRBJ2-7 TRBV25-1 NA NA CASSDDSYEQYF TGTGCCAGCAGTGATGACAGCTACGAGCAGTACTTC
TRBJ2-7 TRBV13 NA NA CASSLGHSYEQYF TGTGCCAGCAGCTTAGGACACTCCTACGAGCAGTACTTC
TRBJ2-7 TRBV6-6 NA NA CASSYSGGLDEQYF TGTGCCAGCAGTTACTCCGGGGGTCTTGACGAGCAGTACTTC
TRBJ2-2 TRBV6-5 TRBD2 NA CASSYSFAGAGELFF TGTGCCAGCAGTTACTCGTTTGCGGGAGCCGGGGAGCTGTTTTTT
TRBJ2-7 TRBV5-1 TRBD1 NA CASSLEGQEVEQYF TGCGCCAGCAGCTTGGAGGGACAGGAGGTCGAGCAGTACTTC
TRBJ1-2 TRBV11-2 NA NA CASSLDQLDSNYGYTF TGTGCCAGCAGCTTAGATCAGTTAGATTCAAACTATGGCTACACCTTC
TRBJ2-2 TRBV27 TRBD2 NA CASMTSVNTGELFF TGTGCCAGCATGACTAGCGTGAACACCGGGGAGCTGTTTTTT
TRBJ1-1 TRBV27 NA NA CASSLAYRWNTEAFF TGTGCCAGCAGTTTGGCGTACAGGTGGAACACTGAAGCTTTCTTT
TRBJ2-1 TRBV2 NA NA CASSERVYAFEQFF TGTGCCAGCAGTGAGCGGGTTTATGCCTTTGAGCAGTTCTTC
TRBJ1-3 TRBV2 NA NA CASSDLYTIYF TGTGCCAGCAGTGATCTATACACCATATATTTT
TRBJ2-1 TRBV7-9 TRBD2 NA CASSLASASGKYNEQFF TGTGCCAGCAGCTTAGCGTCGGCTAGCGGGAAGTACAATGAGCAGTTCTTC
TRBJ2-3 TRBV11-2 TRBD2 NA CASSFPTSGSSTDTQYF TGTGCCAGCAGCTTCCCAACTAGCGGGAGTTCCACAGATACGCAGTATTTT
TRBJ2-1 TRBV27 TRBD2 NA CASSSGSGGPNEQFF TGTGCCAGCAGTTCAGGCTCGGGGGGGCCCAATGAGCAGTTCTTC
TRBJ1-5 TRBV29-1 NA NA CSLRGLLGYSNQPQHF TGCAGCCTCCGGGGCCTACTGGGGTATAGCAATCAGCCCCAGCATTTT
TRBJ2-7 TRBV10-3 TRBD1 NA CAISHVNLDRGRGYEQYF TGTGCCATCAGCCACGTAAACTTAGACAGGGGGCGAGGATACGAGCAGTACTTC
TRBJ1-2 TRBV7-2 NA NA CASSSGVGFFNYGYTF TGTGCCAGCAGCTCGGGTGTGGGGTTTTTTAACTATGGCTACACCTTC
TRBJ2-2 TRBV9 TRBD1 NA CASSVGGTGWATGELFF TGTGCCAGCAGCGTAGGAGGGACAGGGTGGGCTACCGGGGAGCTGTTTTTT
TRBJ2-7 TRBV10-1 NA NA CASSESSYEQYF TGCGCCAGCAGTGAGTCGAGTTACGAGCAGTACTTC
TRBJ2-3 TRBV13 TRBD1 once CASSIQGVIDTQYF TGTGCCAGCTCGATACAGGGGGTAATAGATACGCAGTATTTT
TRBJ2-7 TRBV6-1 TRBD2 NA CATPRAGAFYEQYF TGTGCCACCCCAAGGGCGGGAGCCTTCTACGAGCAGTACTTC
TRBJ2-6 TRBV5-5 NA NA CASSLLVVYSGANVLTF TGTGCCAGCAGCTTGTTAGTAGTCTACTCTGGGGCCAACGTCCTGACTTTC
TRBJ1-2 TRBV7-9 TRBD1 NA CASSLQTGGKYGYTF TGTGCCAGCAGCCTCCAGACAGGGGGTAAATATGGCTACACCTTC
TRBJ1-5 TRBV6-6 NA NA CASRKVRDFGNQPQHF TGTGCCAGCAGGAAAGTCAGGGATTTCGGCAATCAGCCCCAGCATTTT
TRBJ2-1 TRBV19 TRBD1 NA CASSIRAGQGNNEQFF TGTGCCAGTAGTATTAGGGCGGGACAGGGAAACAATGAGCAGTTCTTC
TRBJ1-1 TRBV5-5 NA NA CASSSLDSANLLNTEAFF TGTGCCAGCAGCTCCCTGGACAGCGCTAATCTCCTGAACACTGAAGCTTTCTTT
TRBJ2-7 TRBV9 TRBD1 NA CASSGQGAPYEQYF TGTGCCAGCAGCGGACAGGGGGCCCCCTACGAGCAGTACTTC
TRBJ2-1 TRBV19 NA NA CASSPSGGKYNEQFF TGTGCCAGTAGTCCGAGCGGAGGAAAGTACAATGAGCAGTTCTTC
TRBJ2-3 TRBV6-5 NA NA CASSYSAAFPDTQYF TGTGCCAGCAGTTACTCTGCGGCTTTTCCAGATACGCAGTATTTT
TRBJ2-7 TRBV5-5 TRBD1 NA CASSTTGFGPPYEQYF TGTGCCAGCAGCACGACAGGGTTTGGCCCCCCTTACGAGCAGTACTTC
TRBJ2-1 TRBV7-8 TRBD2 NA CASSPASSGSRYNEQFF TGTGCCAGCAGCCCTGCCTCTAGCGGGAGTAGGTACAATGAGCAGTTCTTC
TRBJ1-2 TRBV19 TRBD1 NA CASSLAGGSGYTF TGTGCCAGCAGTCTCGCAGGGGGATCTGGCTACACCTTC
TRBJ2-1 TRBV5-5 NA NA CASSLGEAPYNEQFF TGTGCCAGCAGCTTGGGGGAGGCCCCCTACAATGAGCAGTTCTTC
TRBJ1-1 TRBV11-2 NA few CASSLIRNTEAFF TGTGCCAGCAGCCTCATTAGGAACACTGAAGCTTTCTTT
TRBJ1-1 TRBV9 TRBD1 NA CASSEPQGAQTEAFF TGTGCCAGCAGCGAACCACAGGGGGCGCAGACTGAAGCTTTCTTT
TRBJ2-7 TRBV4-1 TRBD2 NA CASSLEEREPYYEQYF TGCGCCAGCAGCCTGGAGGAGCGGGAGCCTTACTACGAGCAGTACTTC
TRBJ2-2 TRBV2 NA NA CASSEAARAARGTGELFF TGTGCCAGCAGTGAAGCAGCACGGGCAGCTCGGGGCACCGGGGAGCTGTTTTTT